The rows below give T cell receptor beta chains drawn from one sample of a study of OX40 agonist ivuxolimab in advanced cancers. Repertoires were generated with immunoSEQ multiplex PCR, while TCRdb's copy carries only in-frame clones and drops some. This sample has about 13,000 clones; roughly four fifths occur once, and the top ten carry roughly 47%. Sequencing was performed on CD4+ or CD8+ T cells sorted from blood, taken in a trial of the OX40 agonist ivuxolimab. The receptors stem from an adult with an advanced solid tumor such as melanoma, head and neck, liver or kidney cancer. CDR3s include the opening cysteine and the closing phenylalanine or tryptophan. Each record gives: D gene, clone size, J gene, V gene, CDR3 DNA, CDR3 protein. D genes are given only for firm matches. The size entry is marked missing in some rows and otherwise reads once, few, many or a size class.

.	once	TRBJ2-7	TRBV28	TGTGCCAGCAGTTTAGGTCAGGTGGCAACCTACGAGCAGTACTTC	CASSLGQVATYEQYF
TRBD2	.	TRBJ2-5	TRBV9	TGTGCCAGCAGCGTAGGCGGGGGAGGCCAAGAGACCCAGTACTTC	CASSVGGGGQETQYF
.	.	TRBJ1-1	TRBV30	TGTGCCTGCCCCGGGGCCTCAAACACTGAAGCTTTCTTT	CACPGASNTEAFF
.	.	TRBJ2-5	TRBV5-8	TGTGCCAGCAGCCGAGGACAGACCATTGAGACCCAGTACTTC	CASSRGQTIETQYF
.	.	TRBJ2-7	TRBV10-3	TGTGCCATCAGAGAATCGGGCCTTCCGACTGAGCAGTACTTC	CAIRESGLPTEQYF
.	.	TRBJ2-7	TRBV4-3	TGCGCCAGCAGCCAAGATCTGCGAGGCGACGAGCAGTACTTC	CASSQDLRGDEQYF
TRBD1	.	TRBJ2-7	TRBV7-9	TGTGCCAGCAGCTCCTCGAGGGGGCGGGTCTACGAGCAGTACTTC	CASSSSRGRVYEQYF
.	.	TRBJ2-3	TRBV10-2	TGCGCCAGCCGGGCGGGCAACCCTAGCACAGATACGCAGTATTTT	CASRAGNPSTDTQYF
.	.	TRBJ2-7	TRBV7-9	TGTGCCAGCAGCTTAGGGAGGGACACCTACGAGCAGTACTTC	CASSLGRDTYEQYF
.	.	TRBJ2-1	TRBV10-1	TGCGCCAGCAGTGGACCCTACAATGAGCAGTTCTTC	CASSGPYNEQFF
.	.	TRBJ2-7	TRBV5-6	TGTGCCAGCAGCTTTGGGGGGCACGAGCAGTACTTC	CASSFGGHEQYF
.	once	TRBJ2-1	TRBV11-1	TGTGCCAGCAGCTTAAACAGGGTGGATGAGCAGTTCTTC	CASSLNRVDEQFF
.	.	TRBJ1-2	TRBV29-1	TGCAGCCTTCCCGCTGGTGGTGGCTACACCTTC	CSLPAGGGYTF
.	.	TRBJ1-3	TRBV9	TGTGCCAGCAGCGTAGAGTCAGGGAGGTTTGGAAACACCATATATTTT	CASSVESGRFGNTIYF
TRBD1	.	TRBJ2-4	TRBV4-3	TGCGCCAGCAGCCTCGGACAGGGGGTTCTAGACATTCAGTACTTC	CASSLGQGVLDIQYF
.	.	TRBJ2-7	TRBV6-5	TGTGCCAGCAGCTTCGGACCGAACTACGAGCAGTACTTC	CASSFGPNYEQYF
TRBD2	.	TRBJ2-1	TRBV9	TGTGCCAGCAGCGTAGATATTCGGGAGGGCACCTACAATGAGCAGTTCTTC	CASSVDIREGTYNEQFF
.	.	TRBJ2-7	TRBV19	TGTGCCAGTAGTATAGGATTTGGCAGGGGCCCCCTCGAGCAGTACTTC	CASSIGFGRGPLEQYF
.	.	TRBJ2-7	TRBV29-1	TGCAGCGTTGTGAAGGGTAGCAACGAGCAGTACTTC	CSVVKGSNEQYF
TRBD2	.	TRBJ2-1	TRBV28	TGTGCCAGCAGTTCCCCCTTAGCGGGAGCGGGGAATGAGCAGTTCTTC	CASSSPLAGAGNEQFF
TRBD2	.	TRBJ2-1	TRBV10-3	TGTGCCATCAGTGGGACTAGCGCCTACAATGAGCAGTTCTTC	CAISGTSAYNEQFF
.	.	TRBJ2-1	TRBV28	TGTGCCAGCAGTTTAATGGTTCTGCGTAATGAGCAGTTCTTC	CASSLMVLRNEQFF
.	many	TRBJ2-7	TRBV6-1	TGTGCCAGCAGTCTCGGACAGGACTATGAGCAGTACTTC	CASSLGQDYEQYF
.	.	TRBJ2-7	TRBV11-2	TGTGCCAGCAGCGATGGACGTATGCTCTACGAGCAGTACTTC	CASSDGRMLYEQYF
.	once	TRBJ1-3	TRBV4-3	TGCGCCAGCAGCCAAGTCGACATCTCTGGAAACACCATATATTTT	CASSQVDISGNTIYF
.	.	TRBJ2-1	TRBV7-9	TGTGCCAGCAGCTTAGGTATATTGGTCCAGGGCAATGAGCAGTTCTTC	CASSLGILVQGNEQFF
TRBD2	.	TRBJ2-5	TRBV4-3	TGCGCCAGCAGCCAAGATAGACTAGCGGAAGAGACCCAGTACTTC	CASSQDRLAEETQYF
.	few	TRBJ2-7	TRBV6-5	TGTGCCAGCAGTTACTCGGACGAGCAGTACTTC	CASSYSDEQYF
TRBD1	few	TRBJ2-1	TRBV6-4	TGTGCCAGCAGTGACTCGGGACAGTCTCATCTCAATGAGCAGTTCTTC	CASSDSGQSHLNEQFF
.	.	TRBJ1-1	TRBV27	TGTGCCAGCAGTGACGGGGTCATGAACACTGAAGCTTTCTTT	CASSDGVMNTEAFF
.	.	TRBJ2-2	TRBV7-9	TGTGCCAGCAGTTATACCGGGGAGCTGTTTTTT	CASSYTGELFF
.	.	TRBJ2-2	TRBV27	TGTGCCAGCAGTGAGCTAGAGAACACCGGGGAGCTGTTTTTT	CASSELENTGELFF
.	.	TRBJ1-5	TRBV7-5	TGTGCCAGAAGCCACCGGGACAGCCGAGGATCGGGAAATCAGCCCCAGCATTTT	CARSHRDSRGSGNQPQHF
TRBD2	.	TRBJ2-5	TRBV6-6	TGTGCCAGCGGACTAGGCGGGAGAGCCCAAGAGACCCAGTACTTC	CASGLGGRAQETQYF
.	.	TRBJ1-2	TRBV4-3	TGCGCCAGCAGCGAAATACAGGGCCTCATCGGCTACACCTTC	CASSEIQGLIGYTF
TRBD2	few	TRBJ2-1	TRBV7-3	TGTGCCAGCAGCTCCCTAGCGGGAGTATCGGATGAGCAGTTCTTC	CASSSLAGVSDEQFF
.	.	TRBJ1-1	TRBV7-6	TGTGCCAGCAGCGAGTTGGGGACTGAAGCTTTCTTT	CASSELGTEAFF
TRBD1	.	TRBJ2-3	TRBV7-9	TGTGCCAGCAGCTTAGGGGAGGACAGGGGGACAGATACGCAGTATTTT	CASSLGEDRGTDTQYF
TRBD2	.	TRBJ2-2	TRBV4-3	TGCGCCAGCAGCCAAGATCGACTAGCTGCCGGGGAGCTGTTTTTT	CASSQDRLAAGELFF
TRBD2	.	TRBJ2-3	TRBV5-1	TGCGCCAGCAGCCAAGGGACTAGCGGGGCGAACTGGGATACGCAGTATTTT	CASSQGTSGANWDTQYF
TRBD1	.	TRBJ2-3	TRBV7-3	TGTGCCAGCAGCCCCGGACAGGGGGAGACAGATACGCAGTATTTT	CASSPGQGETDTQYF
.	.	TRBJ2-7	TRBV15	TGTGCCACCAGCAGAGAGGCAGGGAGCTACGAGCAGTACTTC	CATSREAGSYEQYF
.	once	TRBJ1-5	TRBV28	TGTGCCAGCAGAGAGGCCCTAGGCCATCAGCCCCAGCATTTT	CASREALGHQPQHF
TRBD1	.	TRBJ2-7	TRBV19	TGTGCCAGTAGTAGGGGACAGGTGGAAGGGTACGAGCAGTACTTC	CASSRGQVEGYEQYF
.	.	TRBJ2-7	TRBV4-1	TGCGCCAGCAGCCCAATCCGGGACGGATCCTACGAGCAGTACTTC	CASSPIRDGSYEQYF